This T cell receptor (beta chain) stems from a study of cytomegalovirus exposure and HLA in healthy donors. General study points: A missense variant in DCLRE1C was later tied to TCR beta V- and J-gene trimming. Cytomegalovirus status was reportedly diagnosed by the classifier with high sensitivity and specificity. Cytomegalovirus association was assigned to 170 or so TCR beta chains.

With regard to this clone: The antigen is not known.

The PCR made use of 60 Vbeta and 13 Jbeta primers. The data were produced by immunoSEQ multiplex PCR, yet TCRdb's version contains in-frame clones alone and is incomplete. The repertoire consists of 150,000 to 200,000 clones, with 60% to 80% occurring once and the leading ten covering 6.3%. The CDR3 covers 15 residues. V lost 7 bases to trimming and J lost 3 bases; unmatched junction nucleotides: 10. Germline loops: CDR1 LNHDA, CDR2 SQIVND (reference sequence). This clonotype originated in a man in his forties in good health and CMV-seropositive. The material sequenced was PBMCs. The chain combines TRBV19 with TRBJ2-7, with 9 nucleotides matching TRBD2. The chain's CDR3 is CASKEASGNFYEQYF. The CDR3 DNA is TGTGCCAGTAAGGAGGCTAGCGGGAACTTCTACGAGCAGTACTTC.